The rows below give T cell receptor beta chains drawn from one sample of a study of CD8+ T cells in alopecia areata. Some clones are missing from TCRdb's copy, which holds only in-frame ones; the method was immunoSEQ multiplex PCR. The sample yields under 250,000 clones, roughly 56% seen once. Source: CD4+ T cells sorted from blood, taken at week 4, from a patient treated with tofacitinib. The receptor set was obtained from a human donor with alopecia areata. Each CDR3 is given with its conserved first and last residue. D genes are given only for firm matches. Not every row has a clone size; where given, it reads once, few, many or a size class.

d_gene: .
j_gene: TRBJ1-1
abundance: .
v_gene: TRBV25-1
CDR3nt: TGTGCCAGCACCCTATCGATGGAAACTGAAGCTTTCTTT
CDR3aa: CASTLSMETEAFF

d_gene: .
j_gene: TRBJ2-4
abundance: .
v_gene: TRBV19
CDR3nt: TGTGCCAGTAGTGTGGACTCGGGCCAAAACATTCAGTACTTC
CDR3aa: CASSVDSGQNIQYF

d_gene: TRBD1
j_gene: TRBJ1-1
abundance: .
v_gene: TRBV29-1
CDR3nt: TGCAGCGTTACCTGGGACAGGAGGAACACTGAAGCTTTCTTT
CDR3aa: CSVTWDRRNTEAFF

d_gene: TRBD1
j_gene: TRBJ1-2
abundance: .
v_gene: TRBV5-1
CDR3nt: TGCGCCAGCAGCTTGCTTGAGCCGGGACAGGGGTATGGCTACACCTTC
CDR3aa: CASSLLEPGQGYGYTF

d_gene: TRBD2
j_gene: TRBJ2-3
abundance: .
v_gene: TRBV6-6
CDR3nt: TGTGCCAGCGCTTTGAGGCGGGGGGGCCCCGATACGCAGTATTTT
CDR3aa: CASALRRGGPDTQYF

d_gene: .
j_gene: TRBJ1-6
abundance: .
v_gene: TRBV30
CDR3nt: TGTGCCTGGAGGGACAACGTCTGGTCACCCCTCCACTTT
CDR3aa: CAWRDNVWSPLHF

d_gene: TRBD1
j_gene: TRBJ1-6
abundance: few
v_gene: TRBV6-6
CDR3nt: TGTGCCAGCAGATCAGGACAGGCCAAGAATTCACCCCTCCACTTT
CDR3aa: CASRSGQAKNSPLHF

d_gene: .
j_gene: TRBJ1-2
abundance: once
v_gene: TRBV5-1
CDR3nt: TGCGCCAGCAGCGAAGGGACCGACTATGGCTACACCTTC
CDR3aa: CASSEGTDYGYTF

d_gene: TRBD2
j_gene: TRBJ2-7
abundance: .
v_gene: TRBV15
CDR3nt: TGTGCCACCAGTCCTCCTAGCGGGGGGACCTACGAGCAGTACTTC
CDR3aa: CATSPPSGGTYEQYF

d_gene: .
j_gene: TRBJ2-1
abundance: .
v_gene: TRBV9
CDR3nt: TGTGCCAGCAGCGTTGGTAGCGGAAATGAGCAGTTCTTC
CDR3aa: CASSVGSGNEQFF

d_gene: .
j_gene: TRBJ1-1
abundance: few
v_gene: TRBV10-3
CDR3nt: TGTGCCATCAGTGAGTCTGGTGAAGCTTTCTTT
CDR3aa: CAISESGEAFF

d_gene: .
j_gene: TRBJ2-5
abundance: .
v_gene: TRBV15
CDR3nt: TGTGCCACCAGCAGAGGGGCACAGAGCCAAGAGACCCAGTACTTC
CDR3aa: CATSRGAQSQETQYF

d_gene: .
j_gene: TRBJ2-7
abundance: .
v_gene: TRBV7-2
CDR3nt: TGTGCCAGCAGCTTTGTCGAGGACCTCTCCTACGAGCAGTACTTC
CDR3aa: CASSFVEDLSYEQYF

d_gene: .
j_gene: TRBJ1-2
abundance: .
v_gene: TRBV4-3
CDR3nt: TGCGCCAGCAGCCAAGATAGGCAGGCCAGCACCTTC
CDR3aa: CASSQDRQASTF

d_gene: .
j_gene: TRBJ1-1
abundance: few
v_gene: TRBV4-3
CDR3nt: TGCGCCAGCAGCCCGGCCGTGGGGGGCGGCCTGGAAGCTTTCTTT
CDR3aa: CASSPAVGGGLEAFF

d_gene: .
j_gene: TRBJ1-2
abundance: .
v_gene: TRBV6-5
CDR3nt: TGTGCCAGCAGTTACGACGGGGGATATGGCTACACCTTC
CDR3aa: CASSYDGGYGYTF

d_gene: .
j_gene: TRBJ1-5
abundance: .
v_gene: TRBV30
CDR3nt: TGTGCCTGGAGCCCAACCGGGGGATCGGGCAATCAGCCCCAGCATTTT
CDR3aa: CAWSPTGGSGNQPQHF

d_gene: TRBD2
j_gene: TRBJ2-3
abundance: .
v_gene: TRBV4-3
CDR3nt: TGCGCCAGCAGCCAACAGCTATCTCGGGGGGTCAGAGATACGCAGTATTTT
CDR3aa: CASSQQLSRGVRDTQYF

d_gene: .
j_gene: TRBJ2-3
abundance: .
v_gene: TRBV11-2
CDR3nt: TGTGCCAGCAGCGCTGAAACCTACACAGATACGCAGTATTTT
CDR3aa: CASSAETYTDTQYF

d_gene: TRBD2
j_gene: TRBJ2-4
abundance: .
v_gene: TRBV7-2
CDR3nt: TGTGCCAGCAGCACGGGGGGGCGTAACATTCAGTACTTC
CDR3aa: CASSTGGRNIQYF

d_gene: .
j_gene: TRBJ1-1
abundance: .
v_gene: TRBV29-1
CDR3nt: TGCAGCGTTGAAGGCAGGGTTTGGAAAGAAGCTTTCTTT
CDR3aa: CSVEGRVWKEAFF

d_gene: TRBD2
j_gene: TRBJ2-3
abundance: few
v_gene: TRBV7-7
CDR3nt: TGTGCCAGCAGCTCGAGCGGGGGGGCTCGAGATACGCAGTATTTT
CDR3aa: CASSSSGGARDTQYF